This TCR beta chain was sequenced during a study of T cell responses to AZD1222 COVID-19 vaccine. Background on the study: Second-dose schedules of about 4 or about 12 weeks were combined.

The length of the CDR3 is 15 residues. Germline CDR1 is LGHDT and CDR2 is YNNKEL (reference sequence). Trimming stripped 2 bases from V and 11 bases from J, with 21 bases between. Repertoires were generated with immunoSEQ multiplex PCR, while TCRdb's copy carries only in-frame clones and drops some. The data show 130,000 to 150,000 clones, 80% to 90% seen once. Turning to this clone: The antigen is undetermined.

Study-wide results and limits: Within unmutated variant regions lay the reported targets of nearly half of spike-specific TCRs. Donors, mostly white British, included more females; clonal diversity was possibly underestimated.

The V gene is TRBV3-1 (or the pseudogene TRBV3-2), the J gene TRBJ1-1; D remains ambiguous. The clonotype originates from an adult in good health. Specimen: peripheral blood, collected on day 0 of AZD1222 vaccination. CDR3 DNA: TGTGCCAGCAGCCAATCGAAAAGGGATGCGTTGTGGGCTTTCTTT. Translating it yields CASSQSKRDALWAFF.